This T cell receptor beta chain was observed in a study of cytomegalovirus exposure and HLA in healthy donors. Across the whole study: Later, an analysis reported that the 110 or so validation repertoires had used the same platform as the roughly 720 first-cohort repertoires.

Broader study findings: Most TCR sequences were uncommon, yet certain public TCRs appeared in many donors.

The V end was cut by 6 bases, the J end by 2 bases, with 11 bases between. Germline V CDR1 and CDR2: SGHRS, YFSETQ. The CDR3 is 13 amino acids. As concerns this clone: The target antigen is unknown.

The data were produced by immunoSEQ multiplex PCR, yet TCRdb's version contains in-frame clones alone and is incomplete. The repertoire has 150,000 to 200,000 clones, roughly 77% of them found once; the top ten carry around 1.2%. The TCR was taken from a woman aged 25 to 39 in good health and CMV-seronegative. V is TRBV5-1 and J is TRBJ1-1, with D maybe TRBD1 (6 bases). The sequencing input was PBMCs. The CDR3 protein is CASTRGANTEAFF. DNA for the CDR3: TGCGCCAGCACCAGGGGCGCTAACACTGAAGCTTTCTTT.